Following are 24 T cell receptor beta chains from one sample sequenced in a study of shared clonotypes between healthy human individuals. CD45RO negativity and positive selection for CCR7 defined naive CD8 cells, a population that excluded terminally differentiated effector memory CD45RA+ cells. The assay was immunoSEQ multiplex PCR, and TCRdb's table has in-frame clones only and misses some. The sample holds about 870,000 clones, almost 95% seen once. Sequenced material: naive CD8+ T cells sorted from blood. The source of these receptors is a man between 25 and 39 years old in good health.

The CDR3 DNA reads as TGTGCCAGCAGCTTAGGATCGGGAGGGCTGTACAATGAGCAGTTCTTC. As protein: CASSLGSGGLYNEQFF. The chain employs TRBV7-2 and TRBJ2-1; 8 positions match TRBD2. The J segment lost 4 bases and the V segment lost 1 base, leaving 6 bases of the junction unmatched. CDR1 is SGHTA and CDR2 is FQGNSA in the germline V gene. This CDR3 contains 16 residues.

The chain couples TRBV15 to TRBJ1-5; D is ambiguous. The CDR3 totals 15 residues. Germline V gene sequence: CDR1 LNHNV, CDR2 YYDKDF (reference sequence). Trimming cost V 0 bases and J 6 bases, with 12 bases left between them. The chain's CDR3 is CATSRDSGSAQPQHF. The CDR3 bases are TGTGCCACCAGCAGAGATAGTGGGAGTGCTCAGCCCCAGCATTTT.

V and J are TRBV7-2 and TRBJ2-3, with 8 positions matching TRBD2. Germline CDR1 and CDR2: SGHTA and FQGNSA. With V trimmed by 5 bases and J by 3 bases, 10 bases remained unmatched. This CDR3 contains 16 residues. The DNA of the CDR3 is TGTGCCAGCAGCCCATTCGCGAAGCGGGAGACAGATACGCAGTATTTT. It codes for CASSPFAKRETDTQYF. Supplemented by reference TRBV7-2 and TRBJ2-3, the full variable domain reads GAGVSQSPSNKVTEKGKDVELRCDPISGHTALYWYRQSLGQGLEFLIYFQGNSAPDKSGLPSDRFSAERTGGSVSTLTIQRTQQEDSAVYLCASSPFAKRETDTQYFGPGTRLTVL.

The V call is TRBV28, the J call TRBJ2-5, with a weak D call TRBD2 (6 bases). The CDR3 contains 15 residues. Germline CDR1 reads MDHEN; CDR2 reads SYDVKM. V lost 5 bases and J lost 2, with 15 bases in between. The CDR3 DNA sequence: TGTGCCAGCAGTCTCCGCTTGCGGGGACAAGAGACCCAGTACTTC. It specifies CASSLRLRGQETQYF.

This clone was detected once. The V and J genes are TRBV6-1 and TRBJ2-1; perhaps TRBD1 as D (6 bases). Germline V gene sequence: CDR1 MNHNS, CDR2 SASEGT. This CDR3 region has 13 residues. Trimming shortened V by 7 bases and J by 4 bases, and 11 bases separated the two germline ends. CDR3 DNA: TGTGCCAGCACTAAAGACAGGTACAATGAGCAGTTCTTC. Protein sequence: CASTKDRYNEQFF.

The chain joins TRBV5-4 to TRBJ2-2; 8 bases are shared with TRBD2. This CDR3 contains 15 residues. CDR1 is SGHNT and CDR2 is YYREEE in the germline V gene (reference sequence). V dropped 4 bases and J dropped 6; count of bases not matched to a gene: 8. The CDR3 protein is CASSRGLEDPGELFF. CDR3 bases: TGTGCCAGCAGCCGGGGACTAGAAGATCCCGGGGAGCTGTTTTTT.

This clone was observed once. The CDR3 nucleotides are TGTGCCAGCAGCTTAGAGACCGGGACAGGGCCCTACGAGCAGTACTTC. Translated: CASSLETGTGPYEQYF. J is TRBJ2-7 and V is TRBV7-6, with 9 bases that match TRBD1. CDR3 length equals 16 residues. CDR1 SGHVS and CDR2 FNYEAQ come from the germline V gene. The trim removed 1 base at V and 2 bases at J, leaving 6 bases unmatched.

Notes on this clone: Relative to the germline gene, one junction end is altered; a read error may explain this. The chain carries TRBV5-8 and TRBJ2-7; D not resolved. CDR1 SGHTS and CDR2 YDEGEE come from the germline V gene. There are 12 residues in the CDR3. The CDR3 spells CASSHPYGEQHF. The DNA for the CDR3 is TGTGCCAGCAGCCATCCTTACGGTGAGCAGCACTTC.

The gene calls are TRBV10-3 and TRBJ2-2, with TRBD2 identical over 10 bases. The trim removed 4 bases at V and 2 bases at J, leaving 4 bases unmatched. CDR3 size: 16 residues. Germline loops: CDR1 ENHRY, CDR2 SYGVKD. The CDR3: CAISATSGINTGELFF. The CDR3 bases are TGTGCCATCAGTGCTACTAGCGGGATCAACACCGGGGAGCTGTTTTTT.

The V call is TRBV7-8, the J call TRBJ1-2, with unresolved D. CDR3 size: 15 residues. CDR1 and CDR2 from the germline V gene are SGHVS and FQNEAQ. V lost 0 bases, J lost 4 bases, and 12 bases lay in between. The CDR3 loop is CASSLARVGSYGYTF. Here the CDR3 DNA reads TGTGCCAGCAGCTTAGCGAGAGTCGGCTCCTATGGCTACACCTTC.

In this sample, this clone turned up a few times. The V call is TRBV7-2, the J call TRBJ2-4, with D perhaps TRBD2 (6 bases). Germline CDR1 reads SGHTA; CDR2 reads FQGNSA. With 4 bases removed from V and 3 bases from J, the gap between germline ends came to 19 bases. This CDR3 contains 17 residues. As DNA, the CDR3 is TGTGCCAGCAGCTCCGAGCCGGGGGTAGCTATCAAAAACATTCAGTACTTC. Amino acid sequence: CASSSEPGVAIKNIQYF.

The chain uses TRBV11-2 and TRBJ1-1; TRBD1 matches 9 bases. Germline V CDR1 and CDR2: SGHAT, FQNNGV. The CDR3 totals 16 residues. The trim removed 4 bases at V and 1 base at J, leaving 7 bases unmatched. CDR3 nucleotide sequence: TGTGCCAGCAGCTCCCGGAGGACAGGGGAGAACACTGAAGCTTTCTTT. Its protein is CASSSRRTGENTEAFF.

The rearrangement uses TRBV10-1 and TRBJ2-7, with TRBD1 identical over 9 bases. Per germline, CDR1 WNHNN and CDR2 SYGVQD (reference sequence). The V and J ends lost 2 bases and 2 bases, in that order; junction bases with no gene match: 4. The CDR3 totals 15 residues. CDR3 sequence (DNA): TGCGCCAGCAGTGAGCGGGACAGGGTCCCCTACGAGCAGTACTTC. Protein: CASSERDRVPYEQYF.

This clone turned up a few times. This sequence joins TRBV6-5 and TRBJ2-5; 7 nucleotides align to TRBD1. Per the germline V gene, CDR1 is MNHEY and CDR2 is SVGAGI. CDR3 length: 13 amino acids. V lost 6 bases, J lost 3 bases, and 4 bases stayed unmatched. This CDR3 reads CASSQGQEETQYF. CDR3 nucleotide sequence: TGTGCCAGCAGCCAAGGACAGGAAGAGACCCAGTACTTC.

V and J are TRBV29-1 and TRBJ2-7, with TRBD2 identical over 7 bases. Germline trimming cut 4 bases from V and 3 bases from J; bases unmatched to any gene: 12. Germline V gene data show CDR1 as SQVTM and CDR2 as ANQGSEA. The CDR3 covers 15 residues. The CDR3 DNA is TGCAGCGTTGGCGCTTGGAGGACTAGTTTCTACGAGCAGTACTTC. Translated: CSVGAWRTSFYEQYF.

The chain has TRBV11-2 and TRBJ2-7, with 7 positions matching TRBD2. This CDR3 contains 16 residues. Germline CDR1 and CDR2: SGHAT and FQNNGV. Trimming cost V 0 bases and J 0 bases; bases outside gene matches: 5. In DNA, the CDR3 is TGTGCCAGCAGCTTAGATTCTCCTAGCGGCTCCTACGAGCAGTACTTC. This encodes CASSLDSPSGSYEQYF.

This clone was seen only once. CDR3: CASSSRDRAATEAFF. CDR3 sequence (DNA): TGTGCCAGCTCCTCAAGGGACAGGGCTGCTACTGAAGCTTTCTTT. The chain recombines TRBV6-5 with TRBJ1-1; 9 positions match TRBD1. The CDR3 is 15 residues long. V was clipped by 8 bases and J by 5 bases; unmatched bases: 12. CDR1 is MNHEY, CDR2 SVGAGI, per germline.

The V call is TRBV29-1, the J call TRBJ2-7, with TRBD2 matching over 7 bases. V lost 4 bases, J lost 2 bases, and 5 bases stayed unmatched. Germline loops: CDR1 SQVTM, CDR2 ANQGSEA. The CDR3 spans 13 residues. The CDR3 DNA follows: TGCAGCGTTGGGGAGGGGACCCCCTACGAGCAGTACTTC. It translates to CSVGEGTPYEQYF.

The V call is TRBV19, the J call TRBJ2-1; TRBD1 or TRBD2 may be the D gene (5 bases each). The CDR3 contains 14 residues. Trimming took off 7 bases at V and 0 bases at J, with 10 bases between the two ends. CDR1 is LNHDA and CDR2 is SQIVND in the germline V gene (reference sequence). Here the CDR3 reads CASKWGSSYNEQFF. In DNA, the CDR3 is TGTGCCAGTAAGTGGGGGAGCTCCTACAATGAGCAGTTCTTC.

The chain employs TRBV7-7 and TRBJ2-1; 11 positions match TRBD2. V was pared by 0 bases and J by 7 bases, with 14 bases of the junction left unmatched. There are 19 residues in the CDR3. Germline V gene data show CDR1 as SSHAT and CDR2 as FNYEAQ (reference sequence). The CDR3 sequence: CASSLALASSGRFGNEQFF. The CDR3 bases are TGTGCCAGCAGCTTAGCCCTAGCCTCTAGCGGGAGGTTTGGTAATGAGCAGTTCTTC.

The rearrangement links TRBV5-4 to TRBJ2-7, with a possible D match to TRBD1 (6 bases). Between the trimmed V and J ends, which lost 3 bases and 2 bases, there was a span of 12 bases. Germline CDR1 and CDR2: SGHNT and YYREEE (reference sequence). CDR3 length equals 14 residues. This CDR3 reads CASSSTGAPYEQYF. The CDR3 nucleotides read TGTGCCAGCAGCTCGACAGGAGCTCCCTACGAGCAGTACTTC.

This clone appeared once. The chain joins TRBV6-1 to TRBJ2-7, with TRBD2 matching 10 bases. CDR1 MNHNS and CDR2 SASEGT come from the germline V gene. The CDR3 spans 18 residues. V dropped 4 bases and J dropped 2; count of bases not matched to a gene: 14. Here the CDR3 DNA reads TGTGCCAGCAGTGCCCCGGTTACTAGCGGGAAATCTGCCTACGAGCAGTACTTC. Its protein product is CASSAPVTSGKSAYEQYF.

J is TRBJ1-1 and V is TRBV7-9; a weak D match, TRBD1 (5 bases). V gave up 5 bases and J gave up 7 bases, with 11 bases separating them. Germline values: CDR1 SEHNR, CDR2 FQNEAQ (reference sequence). The CDR3 contains 12 residues. The CDR3 bases are TGTGCCAGCAGCCTAGGGACGCTTGAAGCTTTCTTT. This codes for CASSLGTLEAFF.

The chain joins TRBV27 to TRBJ2-1, with D perhaps matching TRBD2 (6 bases). Trimming removed 4 bases from V and 0 bases from J, with 19 bases in between. Germline V gene lookup returns CDR1 MNHEY and CDR2 SMNVEV (reference sequence). There are 18 residues in the CDR3. The chain's CDR3 is CASSSIQLAESSYNEQFF. The CDR3, as DNA: TGTGCCAGCAGTTCTATACAACTAGCTGAGAGCTCCTACAATGAGCAGTTCTTC.